This T cell receptor (beta chain) derives from a study of cytomegalovirus exposure and HLA in healthy donors. Study-level points and caveats: The study assumed roughly uniform donor sequencing depth for presence/absence analyses. Through in vitro validation, a few CMV-associated chains were shown to be specific for CMV antigens. Analysis was performed later, and it showed HLA-associated TCR beta chains to be more clonally expanded than equally common others.

Note on this clone: Antigen: not known.

With 5 bases clipped from V and 4 bases from J, the junction kept 8 bases outside the gene matches. This CDR3 has 15 amino acids. The V gene's germline CDR1 is SEHNR and CDR2 FQNEAQ (reference sequence). 60 Vbeta and 13 Jbeta primers were used in PCR. Sequenced by immunoSEQ multiplex PCR; TCRdb stores in-frame clones only, minus some. Of roughly 180,000 clones in the sample, roughly 85% were seen once. Specimen: PBMCs. The genes are TRBV7-9 and TRBJ1-1; TRBD1 matches at 9 bases. This TCR was sampled from a man aged 25 to 40 in good health and CMV-seronegative. This CDR3 is CASSHPRDRVTEAFF. The DNA of the CDR3 is TGTGCCAGCAGCCACCCCCGGGACAGGGTCACTGAAGCTTTCTTT.